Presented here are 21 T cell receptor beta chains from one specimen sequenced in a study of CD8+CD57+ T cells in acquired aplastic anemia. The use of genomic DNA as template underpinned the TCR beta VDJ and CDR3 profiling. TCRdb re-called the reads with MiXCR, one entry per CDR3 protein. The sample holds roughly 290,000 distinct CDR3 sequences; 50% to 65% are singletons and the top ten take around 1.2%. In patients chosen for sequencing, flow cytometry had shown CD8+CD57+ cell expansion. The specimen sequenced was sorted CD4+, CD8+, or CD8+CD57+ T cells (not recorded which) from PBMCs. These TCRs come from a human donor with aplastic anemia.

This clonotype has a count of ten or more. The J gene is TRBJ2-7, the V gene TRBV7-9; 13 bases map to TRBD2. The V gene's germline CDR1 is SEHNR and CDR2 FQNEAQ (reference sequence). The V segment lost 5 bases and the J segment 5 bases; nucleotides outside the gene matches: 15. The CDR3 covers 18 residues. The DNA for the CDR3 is TGTGCCAGCAGCCAAGGACTAGCGGGAGAAACCCGCCTAAACGAGCAGTACTTC. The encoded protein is CASSQGLAGETRLNEQYF.

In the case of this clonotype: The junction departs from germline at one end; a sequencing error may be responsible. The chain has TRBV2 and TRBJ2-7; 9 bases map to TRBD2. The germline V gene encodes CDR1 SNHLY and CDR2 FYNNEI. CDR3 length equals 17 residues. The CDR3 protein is CASTRASGDRNSYKQYF. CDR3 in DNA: TGTGCCAGTACTCGGGCTAGCGGGGACCGAAACTCCTACAAGCAGTACTTC.

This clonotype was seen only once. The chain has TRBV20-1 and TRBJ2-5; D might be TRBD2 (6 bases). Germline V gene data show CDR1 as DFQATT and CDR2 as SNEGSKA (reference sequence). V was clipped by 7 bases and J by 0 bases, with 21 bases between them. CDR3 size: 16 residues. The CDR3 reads CSVTPGDSKYQETQYF. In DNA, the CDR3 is TGCAGTGTTACCCCCGGGGACTCCAAGTACCAAGAGACCCAGTACTTC.

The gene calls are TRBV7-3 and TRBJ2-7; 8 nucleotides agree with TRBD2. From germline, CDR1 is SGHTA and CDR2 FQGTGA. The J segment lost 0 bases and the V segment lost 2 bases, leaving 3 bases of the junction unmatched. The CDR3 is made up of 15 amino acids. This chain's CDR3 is CASSLGRGVSYEQYF. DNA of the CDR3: TGTGCCAGCAGCTTAGGGCGGGGGGTCTCCTACGAGCAGTACTTC. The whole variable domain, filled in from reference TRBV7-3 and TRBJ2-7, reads GAGVSQTPSNKVTEKGKYVELRCDPISGHTALYWYRQSLGQGPEFLIYFQGTGAADDSGLPNDRFFAVRPEGSVSTLKIQRTERGDSAVYLCASSLGRGVSYEQYFGPGTRLTVT.

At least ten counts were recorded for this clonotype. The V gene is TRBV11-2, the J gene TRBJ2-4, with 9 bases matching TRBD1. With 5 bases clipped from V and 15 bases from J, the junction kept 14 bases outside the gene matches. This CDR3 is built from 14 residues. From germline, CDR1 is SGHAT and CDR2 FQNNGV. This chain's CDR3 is CASSPAGTGTGLYF. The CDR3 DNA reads TGTGCCAGCAGCCCAGCCGGGACAGGGACCGGGTTGTACTTC.

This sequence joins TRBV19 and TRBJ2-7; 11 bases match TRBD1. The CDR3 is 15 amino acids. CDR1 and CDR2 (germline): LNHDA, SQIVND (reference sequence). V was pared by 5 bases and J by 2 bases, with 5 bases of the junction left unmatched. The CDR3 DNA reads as TGTGCCAGTAGTGCGGGACAGGGGGTTACCTACGAGCAGTACTTC. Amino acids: CASSAGQGVTYEQYF.

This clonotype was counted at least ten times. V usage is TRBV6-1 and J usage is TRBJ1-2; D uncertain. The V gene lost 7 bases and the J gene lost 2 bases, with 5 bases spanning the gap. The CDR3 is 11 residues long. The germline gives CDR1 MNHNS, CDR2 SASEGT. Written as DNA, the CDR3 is TGTGCCAGCACCCGGAACTATGGCTACACCTTC. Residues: CASTRNYGYTF.

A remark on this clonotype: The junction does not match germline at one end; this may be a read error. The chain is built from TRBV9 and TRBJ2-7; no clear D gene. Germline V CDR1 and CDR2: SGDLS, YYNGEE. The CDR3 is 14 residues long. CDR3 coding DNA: TGTGCCAGCAGCGTTTATCAAAGCTCCTACGGGCAGTACTTC. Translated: CASSVYQSSYGQYF.

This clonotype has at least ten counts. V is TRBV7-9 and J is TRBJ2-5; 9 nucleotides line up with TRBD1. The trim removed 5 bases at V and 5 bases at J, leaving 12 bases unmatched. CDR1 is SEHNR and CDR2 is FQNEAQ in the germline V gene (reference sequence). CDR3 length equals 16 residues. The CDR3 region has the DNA TGTGCCAGCAGCGCGGAACAGGGGGCGCCGGTTGAGACCCAGTACTTC. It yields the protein CASSAEQGAPVETQYF.

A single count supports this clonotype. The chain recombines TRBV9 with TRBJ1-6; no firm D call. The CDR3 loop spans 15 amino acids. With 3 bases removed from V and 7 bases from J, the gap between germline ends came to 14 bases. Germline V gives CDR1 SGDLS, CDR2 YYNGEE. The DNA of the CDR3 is TGTGCCAGCAGCGCCGCGGCAAGCTTCAATTCACCCCTCCACTTT. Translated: CASSAAASFNSPLHF.

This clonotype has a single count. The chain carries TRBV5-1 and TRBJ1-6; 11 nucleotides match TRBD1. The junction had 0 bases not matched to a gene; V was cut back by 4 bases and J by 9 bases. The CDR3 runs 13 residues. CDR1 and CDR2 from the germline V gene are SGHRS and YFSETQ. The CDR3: CASSGTGGSPLHF. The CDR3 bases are TGCGCCAGCAGCGGGACAGGGGGTTCACCCCTCCACTTT.

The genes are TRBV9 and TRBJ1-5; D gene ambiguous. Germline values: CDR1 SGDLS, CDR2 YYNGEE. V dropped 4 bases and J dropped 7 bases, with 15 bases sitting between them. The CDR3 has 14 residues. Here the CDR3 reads CASSPPGVAQPQHF. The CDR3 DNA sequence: TGTGCCAGCAGCCCCCCCGGGGTAGCACAGCCCCAGCATTTT.

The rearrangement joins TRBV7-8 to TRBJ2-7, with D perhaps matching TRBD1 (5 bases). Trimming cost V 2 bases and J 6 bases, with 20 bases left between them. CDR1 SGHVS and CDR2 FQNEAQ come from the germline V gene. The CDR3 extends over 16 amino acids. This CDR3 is CASSLTGHRTTSEQYF. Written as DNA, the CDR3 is TGTGCCAGCAGCTTAACTGGGCACCGGACAACGAGCGAGCAGTACTTC.

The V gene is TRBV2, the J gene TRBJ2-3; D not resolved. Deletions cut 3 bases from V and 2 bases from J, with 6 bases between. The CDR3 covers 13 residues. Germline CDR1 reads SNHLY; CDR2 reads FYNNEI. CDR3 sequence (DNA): TGTGCCAGCAGTGAGGCAGCCACAGATACGCAGTATTTT. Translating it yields CASSEAATDTQYF.

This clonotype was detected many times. The CDR3 spells CASRLAGTNEQFF. The CDR3 DNA follows: TGTGCCAGTCGACTAGCGGGTACCAATGAGCAGTTCTTC. The rearrangement joins TRBV28 to TRBJ2-1, with 10 nucleotides matching TRBD2. J gave up 6 bases and V 9 bases, and 5 bases lay outside the gene matches. The germline V gene has CDR1 MDHEN and CDR2 SYDVKM. This CDR3 spans 13 amino acids.

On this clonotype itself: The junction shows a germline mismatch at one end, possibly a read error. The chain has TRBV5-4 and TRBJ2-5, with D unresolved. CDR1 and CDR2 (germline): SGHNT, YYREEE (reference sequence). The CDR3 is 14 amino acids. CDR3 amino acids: CASSLGGAKETQHF. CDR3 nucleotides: TGTGCCAGCAGCTTGGGAGGTGCTAAGGAGACCCAGCACTTC.

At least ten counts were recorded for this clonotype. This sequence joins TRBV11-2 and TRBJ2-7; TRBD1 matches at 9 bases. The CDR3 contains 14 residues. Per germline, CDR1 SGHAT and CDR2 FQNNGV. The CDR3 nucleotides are TGTGCGATCCCCACAGGGGGCAAGGCGGGCGAGCAGTACTTC. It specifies CAIPTGGKAGEQYF.

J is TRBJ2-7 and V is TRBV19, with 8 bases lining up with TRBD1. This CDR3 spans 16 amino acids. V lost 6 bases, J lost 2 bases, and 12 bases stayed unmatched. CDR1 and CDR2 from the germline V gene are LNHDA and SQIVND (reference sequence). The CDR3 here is CASRPQTGDSTYEQYF. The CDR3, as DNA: TGTGCCAGTAGGCCTCAGACAGGGGACTCTACCTACGAGCAGTACTTC.

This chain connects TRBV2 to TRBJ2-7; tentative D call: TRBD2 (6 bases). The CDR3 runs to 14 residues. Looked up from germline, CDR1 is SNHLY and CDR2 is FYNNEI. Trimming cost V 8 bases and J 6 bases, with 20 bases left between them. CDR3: CASRERPREGEQYF. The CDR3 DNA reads TGTGCCAGCCGGGAGCGGCCGAGAGAGGGCGAGCAGTACTTC.

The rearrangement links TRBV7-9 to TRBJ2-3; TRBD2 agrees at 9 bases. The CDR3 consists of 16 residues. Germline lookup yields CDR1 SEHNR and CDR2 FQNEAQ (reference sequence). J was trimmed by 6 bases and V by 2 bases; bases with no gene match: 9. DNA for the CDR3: TGTGCCAGCAGCTTACAGGGACTAGCAGCTTCCGATACGCAGTATTTT. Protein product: CASSLQGLAASDTQYF.

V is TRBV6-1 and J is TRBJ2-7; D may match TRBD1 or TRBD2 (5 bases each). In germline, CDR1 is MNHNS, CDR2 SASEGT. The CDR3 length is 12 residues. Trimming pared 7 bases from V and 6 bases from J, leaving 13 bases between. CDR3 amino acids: CASMGEIREQYF. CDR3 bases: TGTGCCAGCATGGGGGAGATCCGCGAGCAGTACTTC.